This T cell receptor beta chain emerged from a study of T-cell reconstitution after alpha-beta-depleted transplantation in children. Unique molecular identifiers tagged the TCRbeta library. From the PCR reads, TCRdb called clonotypes with MiXCR, one entry per CDR3 protein. The sample has about 610,000 distinct CDR3 sequences, roughly a tenth seen once. This CDR3 is 10 amino acids long. CDR1 is DFQATT, CDR2 SNEGSKA, per germline (reference sequence). Deletions cut 5 bases from V and 7 bases from J, with 6 bases between. Source: PBMCs from the stem cell graft donor, taken from the stem cell graft. This TCR came from a human donor who donated a stem cell graft to a child with acute myeloid leukemia. The chain combines TRBV20-1 with TRBJ2-1; the D is unclear. The CDR3 loop reads CSAWFNEQFF. CDR3 coding DNA: TGCAGTGCTTGGTTTAATGAGCAGTTCTTC.